The source of this TCR beta chain is a study of T-cell reconstitution after alpha-beta-depleted transplantation in children. Unique molecular identifiers featured in how the TCRbeta library was prepared. TCRdb ran MiXCR on the PCR reads and lists one entry per CDR3 protein. The sample includes almost 500,000 distinct CDR3 sequences, roughly an eighth of them seen just once. The V and J ends lost 5 bases and 0 bases respectively, with 11 bases between them. The CDR3 loop spans 15 amino acids. Looked up from germline, CDR1 is LNHNV and CDR2 is YYDKDF (reference sequence). The sequence came from a human donor who donated a stem cell graft to a child with combined immunodeficiency. Source: PBMCs from the stem cell graft donor, taken from the stem cell graft. The chain employs TRBV15 and TRBJ1-3; D remains unclear. This chain's CDR3 is CATSRGRSSGNTIYF. CDR3 bases: TGTGCCACCAGCCGCGGCCGGAGCTCTGGAAACACCATATATTTT.